This entry describes one T cell receptor (beta chain). The data originate from a study of human T cells and chemical hapten exposure. The wider study: Small pooled library volume differences mainly caused per-sample TCR yield variation.

Total RNA extraction was carried out from unfractionated whole blood. The V end lost 4 bases, the J end lost 6 bases, and 17 bases lay between the germline ends. The CDR3 loop spans 14 amino acids. Germline lookup yields CDR1 SGDLS and CDR2 YYNGEE. TCRdb reprocessed the 5' RACE reads with MiXCR, giving one entry per CDR3 protein. This sample has about 110,000 distinct CDR3 sequences; approximately 20% occur once, and the top ten carry 2.5% to 3%. This clonotype originated in a human donor in good health. The rearrangement uses TRBV9 and TRBJ2-7; D may correspond to TRBD1 or TRBD2 (5 bases each). The CDR3 region is CASSLTFGTGEQYF. The CDR3, as DNA: TGTGCCAGCAGCCTCACTTTTGGGACGGGCGAGCAGTACTTC.